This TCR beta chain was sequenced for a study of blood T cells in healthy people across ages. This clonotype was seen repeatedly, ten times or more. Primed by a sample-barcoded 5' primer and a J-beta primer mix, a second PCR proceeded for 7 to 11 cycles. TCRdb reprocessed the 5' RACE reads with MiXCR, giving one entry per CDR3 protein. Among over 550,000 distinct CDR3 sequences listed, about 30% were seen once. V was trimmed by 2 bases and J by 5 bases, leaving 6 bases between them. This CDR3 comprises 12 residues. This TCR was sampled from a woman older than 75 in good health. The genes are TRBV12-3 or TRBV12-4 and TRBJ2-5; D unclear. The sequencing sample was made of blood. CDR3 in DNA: TGTGCCAGCAGTTTAAGCTGGGAGACCCAGTACTTC. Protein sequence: CASSLSWETQYF.